The 16 T cell receptor beta chains reported below all come from one sample, sequenced in a study of T cell repertoires in cytomegalovirus infection (dated 2019 in TCRdb). For these TCRs, the target antigens are not known. TCRdb shows the sequencer as Illumina HiSeq 1500. TCRdb ran its own pipeline on the public reads, namely fastp trimming at Q25 and MiXCR clone calling, and kept in-frame beta chains. Each CDR3 protein appears once, grouped with its most common genes and DNA. The sample includes about 220,000 distinct CDR3 sequences, with around 40% observed a single time. In total, the top ten clones hold 59% of the sample. In light of the paper, this sample's treatment or condition label describes: in vitro stimulation with specific CMV peptide epitopes to enrich CMV-specific T cells. Sequencing was performed on CD8+ T cells from cultured PBMCs, taken from culture after CMV antigen stimulation. These receptors came from a human donor in good health (CMV status not recorded). Some clones in this sample may be carry-over from other donors' samples.

The rearrangement links TRBV20-1 to TRBJ2-3; 11 nucleotides agree with TRBD2. Losses at the gene ends were 5 bases for V and 5 bases for J; bases not matched to a gene: 9. The length of the CDR3 is 15 residues. CDR1 is DFQATT, CDR2 SNEGSKA, per germline (reference sequence). The CDR3 loop reads CSAGGGGLAGDTQYF. The CDR3 bases are TGCAGTGCTGGGGGGGGCGGACTAGCGGGAGATACGCAGTATTTT.

The chain employs TRBV5-5 and TRBJ2-1, with 10 bases fitting TRBD1. The V segment lost 4 bases and the J segment 5 bases; nucleotides outside the gene matches: 6. The length of the CDR3 is 15 residues. Germline-derived CDR1 and CDR2 are SGHKS and YYEKEE (reference sequence). The CDR3 region has the DNA TGTGCCAGCAGCATCCCGGACAGGGGGAACAATGAGCAGTTCTTC. It specifies CASSIPDRGNNEQFF.

This clonotype has a handful of counts. The V gene is TRBV2, the J gene TRBJ2-1; TRBD1 might be the D (5 bases). The V end was cut by 9 bases, the J end by 5 bases, with 11 bases between. The germline V gene encodes CDR1 SNHLY and CDR2 FYNNEI. CDR3 length: 12 amino acids. CDR3: CARMGPNNEQFF. In DNA form, the CDR3 reads TGTGCCAGGATGGGGCCCAACAATGAGCAGTTCTTC.

The chain links TRBV2 to TRBJ2-7; TRBD2 aligns across 14 bases. Germline CDR1 is SNHLY and CDR2 is FYNNEI. V lost 4 bases, J lost 3 bases, and 5 bases stayed unmatched. This CDR3 is 16 amino acids long. In DNA, the CDR3 is TGTGCCAGCAGTGGGGGGACTAGCGGGAGCCTCTACGAGCAGTACTTC. This sequence encodes CASSGGTSGSLYEQYF.

The chain recombines TRBV6-1 with TRBJ1-5; the D gene is possibly TRBD1 (5 bases). Deletions cut 5 bases from V and 6 bases from J, with 17 bases between. The germline CDR1 and CDR2 sequences are MNHNS and SASEGT. The CDR3 is 15 residues long. CDR3 DNA: TGTGCCAGCAGTAGAGAATCAGGGAGAAGTCAGCCCCAGCATTTT. It is translated as CASSRESGRSQPQHF.

This clonotype was seen a few times. The V and J genes are TRBV12-3 or TRBV12-4 and TRBJ2-1; either TRBD1 or TRBD2 may fit D (5 bases each). The V gene lost 9 bases and the J gene lost 0 bases, with 15 bases spanning the gap. The CDR3 totals 15 residues. CDR3 amino acids: CASRLGVSSYNEQFF. The CDR3 bases are TGTGCCAGTCGATTGGGGGTCAGCTCCTACAATGAGCAGTTCTTC.

This rearrangement joins TRBV12-3 or TRBV12-4 to TRBJ1-1; TRBD1 matches at 10 bases. This CDR3 is 18 amino acids long. The trim removed 5 bases at V and 8 bases at J, leaving 20 bases unmatched. CDR3 nucleotides: TGTGCCAGCAGTAGCGACCAGGGACAGGGGCTTGTTGGGAGGGAAGCTTTCTTT. It codes for CASSSDQGQGLVGREAFF.

This chain joins TRBV7-9 and TRBJ1-2; D gene ambiguous. The ends were cut back, 5 bases at V and 2 bases at J, with 15 bases in the middle. This CDR3 has 15 residues. CDR1 is SEHNR and CDR2 is FQNEAQ in the germline V gene (reference sequence). CDR3 coding DNA: TGTGCCAGCAGCCACACGAGGGATCCCAACTATGGCTACACCTTC. This gives the protein CASSHTRDPNYGYTF.

The V call is TRBV10-3, the J call TRBJ2-7; maybe TRBD2 (5 bases). CDR1 and CDR2 from the germline V gene are ENHRY and SYGVKD. The CDR3 spans 15 residues. The V and J ends lost 3 bases and 3 bases respectively, with 15 bases between them. CDR3 in amino acids: CAISEAAGDFYEQYF. CDR3 nucleotides: TGTGCCATCAGTGAAGCGGCAGGAGATTTCTACGAGCAGTACTTC.

The V call is TRBV7-3, the J call TRBJ2-5; the D gene could be TRBD1 or TRBD2 (8 bases each). This CDR3 region has 15 residues. Trimming took 5 bases from V and 3 from J, leaving 16 bases between them. Germline CDR1 reads SGHTA; CDR2 reads FQGTGA. The CDR3 bases are TGTGCCAGCAGCCAGGCGGGGGGACAGGAAGAGACCCAGTACTTC. It specifies CASSQAGGQEETQYF.

At least ten counts were recorded for this clonotype. The chain combines TRBV7-2 with TRBJ2-2, with 8 bases aligning to TRBD2. The germline V gene has CDR1 SGHTA and CDR2 FQGNSA. CDR3 length: 19 amino acids. V shed 3 bases, J shed 7 bases, and the junction held 19 bases outside the gene matches. The CDR3 loop is CASSLMTGGSKIAGGELFF. The CDR3 coding sequence is TGTGCCAGCAGCTTGATGACGGGGGGGTCGAAAATCGCGGGCGGGGAGCTGTTTTTT.

The J gene is TRBJ2-1, the V gene TRBV7-6; 7 bases match TRBD2. The CDR3 loop spans 18 amino acids. In germline, CDR1 is SGHVS, CDR2 FNYEAQ. Unmatched junction bases numbered 11, after V lost 1 base and J lost 2 bases. CDR3 loop: CASSLGTSAYTTYNEQFF. The CDR3 coding sequence is TGTGCCAGCAGCTTAGGAACTAGCGCCTACACTACCTACAATGAGCAGTTCTTC.

The chain uses TRBV12-3 or TRBV12-4 and TRBJ1-2; the D gene is possibly TRBD1 (5 bases). CDR3 size: 13 residues. V was clipped by 9 bases and J by 5 bases, with 16 bases between them. The DNA for the CDR3 is TGTGCCAGTTCGGCGGGGGGGACGTATGGCTACACCTTC. Protein: CASSAGGTYGYTF.

J is TRBJ2-7 and V is TRBV6-5; 8 nucleotides line up with TRBD2. The junction had 10 bases not matched to a gene; V was cut back by 0 bases and J by 3 bases. The CDR3 contains 17 residues. Per germline, CDR1 MNHEY and CDR2 SVGAGI. The CDR3 bases are TGTGCCAGCAGTTACTCGGGAAGACTAGCGCCGGACTACGAGCAGTACTTC. It is translated as CASSYSGRLAPDYEQYF.

This chain links TRBV12-3 or TRBV12-4 with TRBJ2-3; D is uncertain. The CDR3 consists of 14 residues. V shed 7 bases and J shed 5 bases, with 16 bases lying between them. CDR3 DNA sequence: TGTGCCAGCACCGTGAAAAAGTCCCGAGATACGCAGTATTTT. Translated: CASTVKKSRDTQYF.

V gene TRBV27 combines with J gene TRBJ2-1, with D tentatively TRBD2 (5 bases). The CDR3 spans 13 residues. The ends were cut back, 5 bases at V and 9 bases at J, with 14 bases in the middle. CDR1 and CDR2 (germline): MNHEY, SMNVEV (reference sequence). The CDR3 DNA sequence: TGTGCCAGCAGTCAGCCCCTAGCAGTTGAGCAGTTCTTC. This translates into CASSQPLAVEQFF.